This T cell receptor (beta chain) appears in the sequencing data of a study of immune characterization of retroperitoneal liposarcoma. One entry per CDR3 protein results from TCRdb running MiXCR on the PCR reads. The data contain 5,000 to 6,000 distinct CDR3 sequences, 25% to 40% of them singletons. This clonotype was observed a few times. Per the germline V gene, CDR1 is MNHNS and CDR2 is SASEGT. The V segment lost 8 bases and the J segment 1 base; nucleotides outside the gene matches: 9. The CDR3 is 17 amino acids. The origin of this receptor is a female donor with retroperitoneal liposarcoma. The chain combines TRBV6-1 with TRBJ2-3, with 13 bases fitting TRBD2. The sequenced sample was tumor tissue. CDR3 nucleotide sequence: TGTGCCAGCCTCGGACTAGCGGGGGCCCCGGGCACAGATACGCAGTATTTT. Residues: CASLGLAGAPGTDTQYF.